A single sample gave rise to the 32 T cell receptor beta chains below, sequenced in a study of cytotoxic CD8 clonotypes in ibrutinib-treated CLL. The method was immunoSEQ multiplex PCR; TCRdb's version includes in-frame clones alone and lacks a portion of them. The repertoire holds more than 75,000 clones, with over 60% as singletons. The material sequenced was PBMCs, taken after 24 months of ibrutinib treatment. The receptors originated from a human donor with chronic lymphocytic leukemia.

The gene calls are TRBV7-2 and TRBJ2-7; D is perhaps TRBD2 (6 bases). The CDR3 is made up of 14 amino acids. V was pared by 1 base and J by 1 base, with 8 bases between. CDR1 SGHTA and CDR2 FQGNSA come from the germline V gene. The chain's CDR3 is CASSLVEGSYEQYF. DNA of the CDR3: TGTGCCAGCAGCTTAGTGGAGGGTTCCTACGAGCAGTACTTC.

The chain couples TRBV9 to TRBJ2-7, with TRBD2 matching 9 bases. J gave up 1 base and V 4 bases, and 3 bases lay outside the gene matches. CDR1 and CDR2 from the germline V gene are SGDLS and YYNGEE. The CDR3 runs 14 residues. CDR3 in amino acids: CASSPLAGSYEQYF. Here the CDR3 DNA reads TGTGCCAGCAGCCCCCTAGCGGGGTCCTACGAGCAGTACTTC.

This chain's CDR3 is CASSLAAGYTGELFF. CDR3 sequence (DNA): TGCGCCAGCAGCTTGGCAGCCGGTTACACCGGGGAGCTGTTTTTT. The chain combines TRBV5-1 with TRBJ2-2; D gene unclear. The V gene's germline CDR1 is SGHRS and CDR2 YFSETQ. Trimming removed 0 bases from V and 3 bases from J, with 9 bases in between. CDR3 length: 15 amino acids.

The CDR3 here is CASSPTGAYEQYF. In DNA form, the CDR3 reads TGTGCCAGCTCGCCTACAGGGGCCTACGAGCAGTACTTC. This chain links TRBV18 with TRBJ2-7; 7 bases line up with TRBD1. The CDR3 is made up of 13 amino acids. Trimming took 6 bases from V and 2 from J; bases not matched to a gene: 4. Germline CDR1 KGHSH, CDR2 LQKENI.

This clone was detected a few times. The CDR3 bases are TGTGCCAGTAGTATAGTAGGGACAGGGACCTACGAGCAGTACTTC. The encoded protein is CASSIVGTGTYEQYF. The chain combines TRBV19 with TRBJ2-7; TRBD1 aligns across 9 bases. CDR3 length equals 15 residues. Looked up from germline, CDR1 is LNHDA and CDR2 is SQIVND (reference sequence). With 1 base clipped from V and 2 bases from J, the junction kept 3 bases outside the gene matches. Full variable domain (rest looked up from reference TRBV19 and TRBJ2-7): DGGITQSPKYLFRKEGQNVTLSCEQNLNHDAMYWYRQDPGQGLRLIYYSQIVNDFQKGDIAEGYSVSREKKESFPLTVTSAQKNPTAFYLCASSIVGTGTYEQYFGPGTRLTVT.

The chain joins TRBV18 to TRBJ2-7, with 7 bases aligning to TRBD1. The V segment lost 6 bases and the J segment 2 bases; nucleotides outside the gene matches: 7. Looked up from germline, CDR1 is KGHSH and CDR2 is LQKENI. The CDR3 is 14 residues long. CDR3 nucleotides: TGTGCCAGCTCGCTCCGACAGGGAGCCTACGAGCAGTACTTC. This sequence encodes CASSLRQGAYEQYF. Full variable domain (remainder filled in from reference TRBV18 and TRBJ2-7): NAGVMQNPRHLVRRRGQEARLRCSPMKGHSHVYWYRQLPEEGLKFMVYLQKENIIDESGMPKERFSAEFPKEGPSILRIQQVVRGDSAAYFCASSLRQGAYEQYFGPGTRLTVT.

This clone was observed a few times. The J gene is TRBJ1-3, the V gene TRBV10-1, with a weak D call TRBD1 (5 bases). Germline values: CDR1 WNHNN, CDR2 SYGVQD (reference sequence). V was shortened by 2 bases and J by 5 bases, with 13 bases between the two germline ends. The CDR3 consists of 15 residues. The CDR3 DNA follows: TGCGCCAGCAGTGAGAGTCTGGGACTCCGAAACACCATATATTTT. Translated: CASSESLGLRNTIYF.

This chain joins TRBV15 and TRBJ2-7; D is undetermined. Germline CDR1 is LNHNV and CDR2 is YYDKDF (reference sequence). The CDR3 is 15 residues long. V shed 0 bases and J shed 0 bases, with 9 bases lying between them. The CDR3 is CATSRDLESSYEQYF. The CDR3 coding sequence is TGTGCCACCAGCAGAGATCTAGAAAGCTCCTACGAGCAGTACTTC. Variable domain in full (rest from reference TRBV15 and TRBJ2-7): DAMVIQNPRYQVTQFGKPVTLSCSQTLNHNVMYWYQQKSSQAPKLLFHYYDKDFNNEADTPDNFQSRRPNTSFCFLDIRSPGLGDTAMYLCATSRDLESSYEQYFGPGTRLTVT.

The V call is TRBV4-2, the J call TRBJ2-7; perhaps TRBD2 as D (7 bases). The CDR3 extends over 15 amino acids. Germline V CDR1 and CDR2: LGHNA, YNFKEQ. V was trimmed by 2 bases and J by 5 bases, leaving 16 bases between them. CDR3 in DNA: TGTGCCAGCAGCCAAAGAGGCAGGGGAGGGGACGAGCAGTACTTC. It encodes CASSQRGRGGDEQYF.

This rearrangement joins TRBV5-4 to TRBJ2-5; D unresolved. The CDR3 loop spans 12 amino acids. The V and J ends lost 6 bases and 4 bases respectively, with 10 bases between them. Looked up from germline, CDR1 is SGHNT and CDR2 is YYREEE (reference sequence). CDR3 in DNA: TGTGCCAGCAACATACCGGGAGAGACCCAGTACTTC. This gives the protein CASNIPGETQYF.

V is TRBV4-2 and J is TRBJ2-6; 7 bases map to TRBD1. The CDR3 runs to 17 residues. With 0 bases clipped from V and 1 base from J, the junction kept 3 bases outside the gene matches. The germline V gene has CDR1 LGHNA and CDR2 YNFKEQ. The chain's CDR3 is CASSQERTGSGANVLTF. The CDR3, as DNA: TGTGCCAGCAGCCAAGAGAGGACAGGTTCTGGGGCCAACGTCCTGACTTTC.

This chain links TRBV7-9 with TRBJ2-1; TRBD1 aligns across 11 bases. This CDR3 is built from 15 residues. V lost 4 bases, J lost 9 bases, and 8 bases stayed unmatched. Germline assignment: CDR1 SEHNR and CDR2 FQNEAQ (reference sequence). The CDR3 region has the DNA TGTGCCAGCAGCTCGGACAGGGGGCGGACTAGTGAGCAGTTCTTC. Translated: CASSSDRGRTSEQFF.

This rearrangement joins TRBV7-9 to TRBJ2-4; D remains ambiguous. Germline CDR1 and CDR2: SEHNR and FQNEAQ (reference sequence). V was shortened by 1 base and J by 8 bases, with 15 bases between the two germline ends. CDR3 size: 15 residues. The CDR3 bases are TGTGCCAGCAGCTTAGTTCCAGGATCGGCAGACATTCAGTACTTC. Its translation is CASSLVPGSADIQYF. Looking up the rest from reference TRBV7-9 and TRBJ2-4 gives the full variable domain: DTGVSQNPRHKITKRGQNVTFRCDPISEHNRLYWYRQTLGQGPEFLTYFQNEAQLEKSRLLSDRFSAERPKGSFSTLEIQRTEQGDSAMYLCASSLVPGSADIQYFGAGTRLSVL.

V usage is TRBV2 and J usage is TRBJ1-2; TRBD1 might be the D (5 bases). The V gene's germline CDR1 is SNHLY and CDR2 FYNNEI. The CDR3 has 14 residues. V dropped 7 bases and J dropped 2 bases, with 14 bases sitting between them. For the CDR3, the DNA is TGTGCCAGCAATCAAGGGGTGTTAAACTATGGCTACACCTTC. Its protein is CASNQGVLNYGYTF.

The table lists this clone with a count of one. The rearrangement links TRBV14 to TRBJ2-7; 9 bases match TRBD1. Germline CDR1 and CDR2: SGHDN and FVKESK. J gave up 6 bases and V 1 base, and 4 bases lay outside the gene matches. This CDR3 spans 14 amino acids. CDR3 protein: CASSQGTGVGEQYF. The CDR3 DNA reads TGTGCCAGCAGCCAAGGGACAGGGGTCGGCGAGCAGTACTTC.

This chain uses TRBV19 with TRBJ2-1; 9 nucleotides agree with TRBD1. The germline V gene has CDR1 LNHDA and CDR2 SQIVND (reference sequence). The CDR3 is 16 residues long. The V and J ends lost 3 bases and 6 bases, in that order; junction bases with no gene match: 9. The CDR3 nucleotides read TGTGCCAGTAGTATGAGGGGGACAGGGCTAAGCAATGAGCAGTTCTTC. This gives the protein CASSMRGTGLSNEQFF.

CDR3 region: CASSRTGTGWVDEQFF. In DNA, the CDR3 is TGTGCCAGCAGTCGAACCGGGACAGGGTGGGTCGATGAGCAGTTCTTC. V gene TRBV28 combines with J gene TRBJ2-1, with 9 bases fitting TRBD1. The germline CDR1 and CDR2 sequences are MDHEN and SYDVKM. This CDR3 has 16 amino acids. The ends lost 5 bases at V and 8 bases at J; junction bases unmatched: 13.

The rearrangement uses TRBV6-6 and TRBJ2-7; 7 positions agree with TRBD2. From germline, CDR1 is MNHNY and CDR2 SVGAGI (reference sequence). The CDR3 runs 15 residues. J was trimmed by 4 bases and V by 2 bases; bases with no gene match: 8. This CDR3 reads CASSYGRGRAYEQYF. In nucleotides, the CDR3 is TGTGCCAGCAGTTACGGTCGCGGGAGAGCTTACGAGCAGTACTTC.

This sequence joins TRBV29-1 and TRBJ2-1; no firm D call. The length of the CDR3 is 10 residues. V lost 4 bases to trimming and J lost 5 bases, with 3 bases between them. Germline V gives CDR1 SQVTM, CDR2 ANQGSEA. CDR3 protein: CSVGHNEQFF. CDR3 nucleotide sequence: TGCAGCGTTGGACACAATGAGCAGTTCTTC.

CDR3 sequence: CASRGSGSSDTQYF. The CDR3 DNA reads as TGTGCCAGCCGGGGTAGCGGGAGCTCAGATACGCAGTATTTT. V usage is TRBV6-1 and J usage is TRBJ2-3; 9 bases agree with TRBD2. From germline, CDR1 is MNHNS and CDR2 SASEGT. This CDR3 is built from 14 residues. V shed 8 bases, J shed 4 bases, and the junction held 7 bases outside the gene matches.

The rearrangement uses TRBV19 and TRBJ1-5; D not resolved. The ends were cut back, 5 bases at V and 0 bases at J, with 11 bases in the middle. The CDR3 spans 15 residues. Germline-derived CDR1 and CDR2 are LNHDA and SQIVND (reference sequence). The CDR3 sequence: CASSQDRVSNQPQHF. CDR3 DNA sequence: TGTGCCAGTAGTCAGGACCGTGTTAGCAATCAGCCCCAGCATTTT.

CDR3 residues: CASSFPGQGNSYEQYF. The CDR3, as DNA: TGCGCCAGCAGCTTCCCCGGACAGGGTAACTCCTACGAGCAGTACTTC. The rearrangement joins TRBV5-1 to TRBJ2-7, with 8 bases aligning to TRBD1. Trimming took 2 bases from V and 0 from J; bases not matched to a gene: 7. CDR1 SGHRS and CDR2 YFSETQ come from the germline V gene. This CDR3 is built from 16 residues. The variable domain in full, completed from reference TRBV5-1 and TRBJ2-7, reads KAGVTQTPRYLIKTRGQQVTLSCSPISGHRSVSWYQQTPGQGLQFLFEYFSETQRNKGNFPGRFSGRQFSNSRSEMNVSTLELGDSALYLCASSFPGQGNSYEQYFGPGTRLTVT.

The chain recombines TRBV6-6 with TRBJ2-5; 7 bases agree with TRBD1. The CDR3 consists of 15 residues. The V segment lost 6 bases and the J segment 4 bases; nucleotides outside the gene matches: 11. Looked up from germline, CDR1 is MNHNY and CDR2 is SVGAGI (reference sequence). The CDR3 DNA reads TGTGCCAGCAGCTCTCGACAGGGCTCGGGAGAGACCCAGTACTTC. Residues: CASSSRQGSGETQYF.

The rearrangement joins TRBV5-1 to TRBJ2-3, with D uncertain. The V and J ends lost 4 bases and 7 bases respectively, with 13 bases between them. The CDR3 length is 13 residues. CDR1 is SGHRS and CDR2 is YFSETQ in the germline V gene. The CDR3 reads CASSLDVMNTQYF. The CDR3 nucleotides read TGCGCCAGCAGCCTGGACGTCATGAATACGCAGTATTTT.

The chain joins TRBV4-1 to TRBJ2-7, with D maybe TRBD2 (7 bases). The CDR3 consists of 17 residues. Looked up from germline, CDR1 is MGHRA and CDR2 is YSYEKL. Trimming took off 4 bases at V and 0 bases at J, with 19 bases between the two ends. The CDR3 sequence: CASSRLGRGPSSYEQYF. CDR3 DNA sequence: TGCGCCAGCAGCCGTTTGGGGCGGGGGCCGAGCTCCTACGAGCAGTACTTC.

V and J are TRBV5-6 and TRBJ2-3; 10 bases match TRBD1. This CDR3 spans 16 amino acids. The V and J ends lost 5 bases and 4 bases, in that order; junction bases with no gene match: 10. The germline gives CDR1 SGHDT, CDR2 YYEEEE. The DNA for the CDR3 is TGTGCCAGCAGTTACTGGGGACAGGGGAACGCAGATACGCAGTATTTT. This encodes CASSYWGQGNADTQYF. Together with reference TRBV5-6 and TRBJ2-3, the CDR3 gives the full variable domain: DAGVTQSPTHLIKTRGQQVTLRCSPKSGHDTVSWYQQALGQGPQFIFQYYEEEERQRGNFPDRFSGHQFPNYSSELNVNALLLGDSALYLCASSYWGQGNADTQYFGPGTRLTVL.

The chain recombines TRBV18 with TRBJ2-5; D gene ambiguous. Trimming cost V 2 bases and J 4 bases, with 5 bases left between them. This CDR3 has 12 residues. The V gene's germline CDR1 is KGHSH and CDR2 LQKENI. The CDR3 protein is CASSPDIETQYF. The CDR3 DNA follows: TGTGCCAGCTCACCAGACATAGAGACCCAGTACTTC.

V gene TRBV14 combines with J gene TRBJ2-1; D tentatively fits TRBD1 or TRBD2 (6 bases each). Germline CDR1 SGHDN, CDR2 FVKESK. The V end lost 0 bases, the J end lost 5 bases, and 23 bases lay between the germline ends. This CDR3 has 19 residues. The CDR3 sequence is CASSQEGRGGFGLHNEQFF. In DNA form, the CDR3 reads TGTGCCAGCAGCCAAGAAGGGAGAGGGGGGTTCGGTTTGCACAATGAGCAGTTCTTC.

J is TRBJ2-1 and V is TRBV6-4; 11 nucleotides match TRBD1. Germline V lookup: CDR1 MRHNA, CDR2 SNTAGT. V shed 8 bases, J shed 3 bases, and the junction held 6 bases outside the gene matches. This CDR3 has 15 amino acids. CDR3 sequence (DNA): TGTGCCAGCGGCACCGGGACAGGGGGCTACAATGAGCAGTTCTTC. Its protein is CASGTGTGGYNEQFF.

This chain joins TRBV5-8 and TRBJ2-1; TRBD2 is a possible D gene (5 bases). There are 18 residues in the CDR3. Germline V gives CDR1 SGHTS, CDR2 YDEGEE. V lost 1 base and J 2 bases, leaving 19 bases between the germline ends. The CDR3 DNA reads as TGTGCCAGCAGCTTGTTCCGGGCAGCCAGCGGTCCCTACAATGAGCAGTTCTTC. This encodes CASSLFRAASGPYNEQFF.

The V call is TRBV28, the J call TRBJ2-1; maybe TRBD1 (6 bases). V lost 6 bases to trimming and J lost 0 bases, with 18 bases between them. This CDR3 has 17 amino acids. CDR1 and CDR2 (germline): MDHEN, SYDVKM. The CDR3 sequence is CASRGSRTVSSYNEQFF. CDR3 DNA sequence: TGTGCCAGCAGGGGGAGTAGGACAGTGAGCTCCTACAATGAGCAGTTCTTC.

The CDR3 protein is CASSLLGVGRGSYEQYF. CDR3 nucleotides: TGTGCCAGCAGTTTATTGGGAGTGGGGAGGGGTAGCTACGAGCAGTACTTC. The chain couples TRBV28 to TRBJ2-7; 7 nucleotides line up with TRBD2. The CDR3 spans 17 residues. J was trimmed by 3 bases and V by 1 base; bases with no gene match: 12. Germline V gene sequence: CDR1 MDHEN, CDR2 SYDVKM.